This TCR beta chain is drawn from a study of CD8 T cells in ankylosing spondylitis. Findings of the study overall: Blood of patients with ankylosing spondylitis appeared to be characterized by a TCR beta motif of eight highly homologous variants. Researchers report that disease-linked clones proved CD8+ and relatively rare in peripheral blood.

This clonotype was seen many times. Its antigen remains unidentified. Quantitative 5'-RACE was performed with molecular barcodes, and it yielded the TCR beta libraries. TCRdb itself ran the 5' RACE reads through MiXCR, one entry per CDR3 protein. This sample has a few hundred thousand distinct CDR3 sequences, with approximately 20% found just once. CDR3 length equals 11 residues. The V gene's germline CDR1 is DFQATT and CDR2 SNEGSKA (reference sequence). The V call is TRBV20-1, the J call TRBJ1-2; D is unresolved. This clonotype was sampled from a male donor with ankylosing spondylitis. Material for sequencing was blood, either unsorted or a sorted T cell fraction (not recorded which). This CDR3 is CSAEANYGYTF. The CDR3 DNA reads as TGCAGCGCCGAGGCTAACTATGGCTACACCTTC.